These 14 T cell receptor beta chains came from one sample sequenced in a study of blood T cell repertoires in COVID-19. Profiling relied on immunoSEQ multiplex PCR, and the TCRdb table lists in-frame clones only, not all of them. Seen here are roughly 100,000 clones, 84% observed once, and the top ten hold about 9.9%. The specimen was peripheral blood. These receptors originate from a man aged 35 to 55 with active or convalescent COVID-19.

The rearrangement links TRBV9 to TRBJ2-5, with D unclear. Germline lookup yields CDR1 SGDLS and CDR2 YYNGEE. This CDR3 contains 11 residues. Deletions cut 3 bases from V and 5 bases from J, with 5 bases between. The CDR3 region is CASSAQETQYF. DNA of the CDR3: TGTGCCAGCAGCGCACAGGAGACCCAGTACTTC.

This CDR3 is CASSASGEGGYEQFF. The CDR3 region has the DNA TGTGCCAGTAGTGCCTCTGGGGAGGGGGGTTATGAGCAGTTCTTC. The V call is TRBV19, the J call TRBJ2-1; weak D call: TRBD2 (7 bases). The ends were cut back, 5 bases at V and 8 bases at J, with 19 bases in the middle. Germline V gene sequence: CDR1 LNHDA, CDR2 SQIVND (reference sequence). The CDR3 runs 15 residues.

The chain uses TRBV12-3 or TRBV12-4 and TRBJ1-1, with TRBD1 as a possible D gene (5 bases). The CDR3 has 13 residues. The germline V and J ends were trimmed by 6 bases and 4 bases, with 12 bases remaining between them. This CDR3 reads CASSPRQSTEAFF. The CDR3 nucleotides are TGTGCCAGCAGCCCTAGACAGAGCACTGAAGCTTTCTTT.

CDR3 residues: CASSPTGASNQPQHF. CDR3 sequence (DNA): TGTGCCAGCAGCCCGACAGGAGCTAGCAATCAGCCCCAGCATTTT. The V gene is TRBV7-8, the J gene TRBJ1-5; possibly TRBD1 for D (6 bases). Germline V lookup: CDR1 SGHVS, CDR2 FQNEAQ. This CDR3 region has 15 residues. The V end lost 5 bases, the J end lost 0 bases, and 11 bases lay between the germline ends.

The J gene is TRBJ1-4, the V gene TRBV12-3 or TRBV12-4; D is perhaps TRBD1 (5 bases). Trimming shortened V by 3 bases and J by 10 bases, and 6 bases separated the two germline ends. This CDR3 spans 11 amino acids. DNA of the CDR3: TGTGCCAGCAGTTTGACAGCAAAACTGTTTTTT. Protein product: CASSLTAKLFF.

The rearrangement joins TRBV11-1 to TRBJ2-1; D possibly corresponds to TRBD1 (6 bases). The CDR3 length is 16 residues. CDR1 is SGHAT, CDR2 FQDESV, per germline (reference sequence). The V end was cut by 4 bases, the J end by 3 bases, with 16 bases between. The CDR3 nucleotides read TGTGCCAGCAGCTCTACGGAACAGGGTAACTACAATGAGCAGTTCTTC. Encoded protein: CASSSTEQGNYNEQFF.

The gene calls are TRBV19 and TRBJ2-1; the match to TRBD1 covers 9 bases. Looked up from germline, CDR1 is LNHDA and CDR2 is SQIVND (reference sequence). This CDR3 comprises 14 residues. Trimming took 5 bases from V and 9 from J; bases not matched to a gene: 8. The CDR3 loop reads CASSAGTGIGEQFF. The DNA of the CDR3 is TGTGCCAGTAGTGCCGGGACAGGGATCGGTGAGCAGTTCTTC. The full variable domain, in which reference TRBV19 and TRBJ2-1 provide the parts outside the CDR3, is DGGITQSPKYLFRKEGQNVTLSCEQNLNHDAMYWYRQDPGQGLRLIYYSQIVNDFQKGDIAEGYSVSREKKESFPLTVTSAQKNPTAFYLCASSAGTGIGEQFFGPGTRLTVL.

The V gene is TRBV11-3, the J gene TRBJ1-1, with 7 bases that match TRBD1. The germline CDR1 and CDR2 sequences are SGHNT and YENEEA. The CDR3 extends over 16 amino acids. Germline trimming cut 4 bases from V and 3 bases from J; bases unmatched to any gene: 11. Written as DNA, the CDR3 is TGTGCCAGCAGCTCCCGGACAGGCCCTGAGGACACTGAAGCTTTCTTT. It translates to CASSSRTGPEDTEAFF.

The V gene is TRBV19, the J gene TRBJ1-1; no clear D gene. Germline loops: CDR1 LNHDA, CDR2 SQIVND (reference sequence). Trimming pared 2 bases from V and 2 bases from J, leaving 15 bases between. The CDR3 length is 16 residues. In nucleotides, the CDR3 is TGTGCCAGTAGTATACGGCTCCAGGCAGCCAACACTGAAGCTTTCTTT. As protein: CASSIRLQAANTEAFF.

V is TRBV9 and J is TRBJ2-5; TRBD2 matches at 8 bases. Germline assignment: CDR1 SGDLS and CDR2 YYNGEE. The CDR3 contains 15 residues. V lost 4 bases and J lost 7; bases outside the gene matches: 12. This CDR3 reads CASSPDQQRGGTQYF. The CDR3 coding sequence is TGTGCCAGCAGCCCGGACCAGCAACGGGGGGGGACCCAGTACTTC.

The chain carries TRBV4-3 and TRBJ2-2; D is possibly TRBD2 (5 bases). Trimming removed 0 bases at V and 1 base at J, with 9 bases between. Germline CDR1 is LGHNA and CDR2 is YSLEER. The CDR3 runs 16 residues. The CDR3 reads CASSQESRGNTGELFF. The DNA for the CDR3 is TGCGCCAGCAGCCAAGAATCTCGGGGGAACACCGGGGAGCTGTTTTTT.

The CDR3 DNA sequence: TGCGCCAGCAGCTATGAGTACCAAGAGACCCAGTACTTC. Translation gives CASSYEYQETQYF. The chain employs TRBV5-1 and TRBJ2-5, with D unresolved. The germline CDR1 and CDR2 sequences are SGHRS and YFSETQ. Between the trimmed V and J ends, which lost 3 bases and 0 bases, there was a span of 6 bases. The CDR3 runs to 13 residues. The full variable domain, rest sourced from reference TRBV5-1 and TRBJ2-5, is KAGVTQTPRYLIKTRGQQVTLSCSPISGHRSVSWYQQTPGQGLQFLFEYFSETQRNKGNFPGRFSGRQFSNSRSEMNVSTLELGDSALYLCASSYEYQETQYFGPGTRLLVL.

CDR3 in DNA: TGCGCCAGCAGCTATCAGAGCGGCCGGGACAGGGGGTACAATGAGCAGTTCTTC. It specifies CASSYQSGRDRGYNEQFF. The chain carries TRBV5-1 and TRBJ2-1; 11 bases align to TRBD1. Trimming removed 3 bases from V and 4 bases from J; junction bases left unmatched: 12. The CDR3 covers 18 residues. From germline, CDR1 is SGHRS and CDR2 YFSETQ.

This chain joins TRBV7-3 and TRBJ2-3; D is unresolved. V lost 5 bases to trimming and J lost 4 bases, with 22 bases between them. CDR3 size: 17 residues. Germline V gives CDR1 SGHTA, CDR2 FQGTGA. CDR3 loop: CASSPRANEAFPDTQYF. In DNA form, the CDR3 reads TGTGCCAGCAGCCCACGAGCCAATGAGGCGTTTCCAGATACGCAGTATTTT.